The present entry profiles one T cell receptor (beta chain) with its context. The target antigen is unknown. This sample was included in a study of response to subunit inactivated influenza vaccine. Germline V lookup: CDR1 MNHNS, CDR2 SASEGT. V gave up 5 bases and J gave up 6 bases; unmatched junction bases: 9. This CDR3 region has 14 residues. Study-level findings and limits: That few new T cells are recruited by each seasonal influenza vaccination was the authors' suggestion.

MiXCR was run by TCRdb on the RT-PCR reads, yielding one entry per CDR3 protein. The sample includes 600,000 to 850,000 distinct CDR3 sequences, approximately 14% of them seen just once. The receptor was derived from a man aged 50 or older who received an inactivated influenza vaccine. The sample in question was PBMCs from blood, obtained less than 15 days before vaccination. V usage is TRBV6-1 and J usage is TRBJ2-7; 8 nucleotides align to TRBD1. DNA of the CDR3: TGTGCCAGCAGTCCCTCCGGACAGGGTAGCGAGCAGTACTTC. This codes for CASSPSGQGSEQYF.